Sequencing of this T cell receptor beta chain was carried out in a study of PD-1 blockade in mismatch repair-deficient tumors. Here immunoSEQ multiplex PCR was the method, and the copy in TCRdb shows in-frame clones only, minus some. The table records 45,000 to 55,000 clones, over 75% of them present only once. This CDR3 is built from 16 residues. V gave up 1 base and J gave up 0 bases; unmatched junction bases: 4. The germline V gene has CDR1 SGHVS and CDR2 FQNEAQ. Mismatch repair deficiency was confirmed in all patients, by PCR or immunohistochemistry. The receptor comes from an adult with mismatch repair-deficient cancer. The rearrangement uses TRBV7-8 and TRBJ2-3, with TRBD2 matching 7 bases. The sample was peripheral blood, taken approximately 20 weeks after starting pembrolizumab. The CDR3 nucleotides are TGTGCCAGCAGCTTAGTCAAGCGGGGCAGCACAGATACGCAGTATTTT. This sequence encodes CASSLVKRGSTDTQYF.